This T cell receptor beta chain appears in the sequencing data of a study of shared clonotypes between healthy human individuals. Overall study: With ages of 18 to 49, the donors were two women and three men.

Sequencing used immunoSEQ multiplex PCR; TCRdb keeps in-frame clones, though not all of them. Of approximately 1,500,000 clones in the sample, under 99% were seen once. The germline V gene encodes CDR1 MDHEN and CDR2 SYDVKM. With 4 bases removed from V and 5 bases from J, the gap between germline ends came to 12 bases. The CDR3 loop spans 13 amino acids. This clone was detected once. This TCR derives from a man aged 25 to 40 in good health. The chain has TRBV28 and TRBJ2-7; D remains ambiguous. Material: naive CD4+ T cells sorted from blood. Subset reported: CD45RA+ positively selected. CDR3 DNA: TGTGCCAGCAGTTCTCCGCCCCTCGACGAGCAGTACTTC. Translating it yields CASSSPPLDEQYF.